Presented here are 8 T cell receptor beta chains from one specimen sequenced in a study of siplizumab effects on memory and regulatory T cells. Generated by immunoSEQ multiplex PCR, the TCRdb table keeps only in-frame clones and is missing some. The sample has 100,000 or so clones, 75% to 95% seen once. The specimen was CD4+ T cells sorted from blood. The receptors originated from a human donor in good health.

This chain's CDR3 is CASSVRGTYEQYF. In DNA form, the CDR3 reads TGTGCCAGCAGCGTCCGGGGAACCTACGAGCAGTACTTC. This chain links TRBV7-9 with TRBJ2-7; D is possibly TRBD2 (5 bases). CDR3 length: 13 amino acids. The germline V gene encodes CDR1 SEHNR and CDR2 FQNEAQ (reference sequence). Trimming removed 5 bases from V and 2 bases from J, with 10 bases in between.

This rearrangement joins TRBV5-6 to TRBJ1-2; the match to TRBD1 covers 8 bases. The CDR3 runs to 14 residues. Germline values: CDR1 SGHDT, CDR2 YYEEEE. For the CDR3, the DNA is TGTGTGTTCGGACGAGGACAGGGAGTCTATGGCTACACCTTC. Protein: CVFGRGQGVYGYTF.

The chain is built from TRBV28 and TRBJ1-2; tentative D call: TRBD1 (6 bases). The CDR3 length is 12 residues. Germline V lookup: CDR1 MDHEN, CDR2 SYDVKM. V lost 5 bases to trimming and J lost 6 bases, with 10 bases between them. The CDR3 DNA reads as TGTGCCAGCAGTGCTAGGACAGATGGCTACACCTTC. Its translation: CASSARTDGYTF.

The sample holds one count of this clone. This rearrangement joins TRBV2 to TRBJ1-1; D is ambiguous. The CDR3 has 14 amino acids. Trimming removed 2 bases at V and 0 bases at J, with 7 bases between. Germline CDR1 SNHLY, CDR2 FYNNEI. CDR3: CASSEISVNTEAFF. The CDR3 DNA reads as TGTGCCAGCAGTGAAATCTCGGTGAACACTGAAGCTTTCTTT.

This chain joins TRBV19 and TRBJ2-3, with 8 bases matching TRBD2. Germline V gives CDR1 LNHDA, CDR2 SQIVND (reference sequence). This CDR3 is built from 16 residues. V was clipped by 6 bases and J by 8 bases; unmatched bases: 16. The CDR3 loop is CASRAPASGRPGTQYF. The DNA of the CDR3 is TGTGCCAGTAGGGCCCCGGCTAGCGGGCGTCCGGGTACGCAGTATTTT.

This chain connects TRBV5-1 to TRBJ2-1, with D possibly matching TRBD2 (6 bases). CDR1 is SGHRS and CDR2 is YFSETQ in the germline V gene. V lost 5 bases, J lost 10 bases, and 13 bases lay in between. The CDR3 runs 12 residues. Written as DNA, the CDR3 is TGCGCCAGCAGATTGCGGGAACGGGAGCAGTTCTTC. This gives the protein CASRLREREQFF.

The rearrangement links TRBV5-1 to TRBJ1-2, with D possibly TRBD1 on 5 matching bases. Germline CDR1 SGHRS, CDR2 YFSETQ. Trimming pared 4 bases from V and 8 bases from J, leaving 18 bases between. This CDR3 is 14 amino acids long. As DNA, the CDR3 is TGCGCCAGCAGCCCGGATCAGGGTTCTCGGGGCTACACCTTC. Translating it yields CASSPDQGSRGYTF.

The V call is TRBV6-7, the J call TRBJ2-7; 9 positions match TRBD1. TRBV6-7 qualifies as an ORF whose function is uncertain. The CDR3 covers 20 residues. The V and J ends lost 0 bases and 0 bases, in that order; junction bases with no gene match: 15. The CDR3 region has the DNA TGTGCCAGCAGTTACTCGACGCATCGGGACAGGGAAGTGGTCTCCTACGAGCAGTACTTC. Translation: CASSYSTHRDREVVSYEQYF.